The clone carrying this TCR beta chain was observed at least ten times. Antigen specificity is unknown. Unsorted libraries were generated from 2 million PBMCs held at -80 degrees C. These data belong to a study of neurological immune-mediated disorders. Synthesis of cDNA was carried out by template-switch 5'RACE. The reaction used 10-nucleotide random UMIs. Over 170 million TCR-beta sequences from 15-18 subjects came out of each sequencing run. TCRdb redid the calling of the 5' RACE reads with MiXCR, one entry per CDR3 protein. The sample records about 43,000 distinct CDR3 sequences, more than 9.5% being singletons. The study, taken as a whole, reports: Subjects shared no identical expanded-clone CDR3 amino acid sequences, suggesting private TCR-beta repertoires in all groups.

The sequence derives from a female donor in good health. Sequenced: PBMCs.

The CDR3 DNA reads TGTGCCAGCAGCCCCCGTCCAAAGGACTTTTATGAGCAGTTCTTC. Protein: CASSPRPKDFYEQFF. The chain is built from TRBV7-8 and TRBJ2-1, with a possible D match to TRBD2 (5 bases). The germline V and J ends were trimmed by 5 bases and 8 bases, with 19 bases remaining between them. The CDR3 spans 15 residues. Germline lookup yields CDR1 SGHVS and CDR2 FQNEAQ.